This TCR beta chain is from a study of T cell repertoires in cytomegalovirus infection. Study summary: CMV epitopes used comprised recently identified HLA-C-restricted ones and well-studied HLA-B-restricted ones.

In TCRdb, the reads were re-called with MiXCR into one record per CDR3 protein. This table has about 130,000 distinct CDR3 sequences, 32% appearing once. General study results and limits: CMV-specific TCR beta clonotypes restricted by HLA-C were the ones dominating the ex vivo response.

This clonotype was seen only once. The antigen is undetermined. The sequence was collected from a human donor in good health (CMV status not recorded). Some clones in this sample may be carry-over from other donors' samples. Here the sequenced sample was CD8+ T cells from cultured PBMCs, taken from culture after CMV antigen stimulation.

This CDR3 is CASSLETSGGANEQFF. CDR3 in DNA: TGTGCCAGCAGCTTGGAGACTAGCGGGGGGGCCAATGAGCAGTTCTTC. This chain uses TRBV7-6 with TRBJ2-1; 14 bases agree with TRBD2. The CDR3 has 16 residues. Germline values: CDR1 SGHVS, CDR2 FNYEAQ. The V gene end was trimmed by 3 bases and the J gene end by 6 bases; junction bases not matched to a gene: 4.